These 3 T cell receptor beta chains were all obtained from the same sample, sequenced in a study of PD-L1 blockade in urothelial cancer (dated by TCRdb to about 2017). The protocol used for the library was the immunoSEQ multiplex PCR assay. TCRdb took over this immuneACCESS table, retaining in-frame rearrangements with V and J assigned. Such tables are incomplete; in checked studies, under half of the missing clones stem from an unresolved V gene, and the remainder is unexplained. The sample table contains tens of thousands of clones; only one count was recorded for roughly 79% of them. In total, the top ten clones hold 4.5% to 6% of the sample. The time point label on this specimen signifies: pretreatment peripheral blood. The input for sequencing was PBMCs, taken around atezolizumab (anti-PD-L1) treatment. Receptor source: a man between 65 and 79 years old with urothelial cancer.

V is TRBV6-1 and J is TRBJ2-1, with TRBD1 matching over 7 bases. Germline lookup yields CDR1 MNHNS and CDR2 SASEGT. This CDR3 region has 15 residues. Germline trimming cut 6 bases from V and 2 bases from J; bases unmatched to any gene: 7. The CDR3 coding sequence is TGTGCCAGCAGGGCTCAGGGGGTCGCCTACAATGAGCAGTTCTTC. Translating it yields CASRAQGVAYNEQFF.

V is TRBV2 and J is TRBJ2-7; D gene unclear. Germline CDR1 reads SNHLY; CDR2 reads FYNNEI. V shed 6 bases and J shed 2 bases, with 5 bases lying between them. The CDR3 is 11 residues long. CDR3 nucleotide sequence: TGTGCCAGCAGGGAGACCTACGAGCAGTACTTC. It yields the protein CASRETYEQYF.

CDR3 region: CASSMARQQETQYF. The CDR3 nucleotides read TGTGCCAGCAGTATGGCGCGGCAGCAAGAGACCCAGTACTTC. The chain joins TRBV2 to TRBJ2-5; no definite D call. The CDR3 totals 14 residues. V was trimmed by 5 bases and J by 2 bases, leaving 12 bases between them. From germline, CDR1 is SNHLY and CDR2 FYNNEI.